This TCR beta chain emerged from a study of human T cells and chemical hapten exposure (dated by TCRdb to 2020 to 2022). For the wider study: For sensitization, 2% DPC in acetone was applied to a roughly 2 cm by roughly 2 cm area of upper inner arm skin. Weekly therapeutic DPC doses were additionally applied to the scalp of patients throughout the approximately 23-week study period. Patch testing was performed on the upper back with Finn chambers containing 0.01% DPC, and the patch tests were scored after 6 days according to International Contact Dermatitis Research Group standards. The mostly female patient cohort included alopecia areata with under or over 50% scalp involvement, alopecia totalis and alopecia universalis. Libraries were pooled for sequencing, and variation in per-sample TCR yields was attributed mainly to small differences in library volumes within the pool. This study followed changes in the peripheral blood TCR repertoire in vivo during primary and secondary sensitization of alopecia patients to the hapten diphenylcyclopropenone (DPC). Blood samples were taken from patients before sensitization (week 0) and then at 2, 6 and about 24 weeks after DPC sensitization. Approximately 28 alopecia patients gave blood for TCR sequencing at one to four time points (pre-sensitization, 2, 6 and 24 weeks). The study at large found these results: The number of TCRs above 1 in 1000 frequency did not change with DPC sensitization; there was no evidence of global repertoire structure alterations. Because all patients had alopecia, a presumed autoimmune disease, the immune response of the patients might differ from that of healthy individuals. Compared with pre-sensitization or healthy control sets, expanded TCRs formed significantly more large CDR3 similarity clusters, which is consistent with antigen-driven responses. The number of PT1 expanded TCRs positively correlated with patch test score, significant at thresholds 8, 16 and 32 but not 4. Repeated subsampling changed both the strength of the expansion versus patch-test correlation and the threshold at which that correlation became significant.

Receptors were amplified or captured by RACE. Data came from a NextSeq 500. During library preparation, unique molecular identifiers were attached to individual cDNA molecules so that TCRs could be counted in a quantitative, reproducible way. From each blood RNA sample, both TCR alpha and TCR beta chains were sequenced. The paper's data handling went like this. Samples had a median of 95,638 TCRs, with a range from roughly 23,224 to 700,000. The Decombinator software suite was used to annotate V, J and CDR3 in the TCR reads. Every sample was subsampled to the same number of TCRs (28,000) for the PS versus PT1 abundance plots. TCRs were defined as expanded if absent before sensitization and observed at least eight times at the 2-week time point. TCRdb cleaned the public reads at Q25 with fastp, built clones with MiXCR and kept in-frame beta chains. All rows with the same CDR3 protein become a single entry with the most common DNA and genes. It is TCRdb's table, rather than the study itself, that gives the V and J calls and clone size. The sample profile shows about 110,000 distinct CDR3 sequences; 9.2% of them were found once. Approximately 3% of the sample is in the top ten clones.

Interpreted using the paper, the time point label stands for: patch test 2, 6 weeks after DPC sensitization. What the treatment or condition label conveys for this sample: therapeutic diphenylcyclopropenone sensitization with weekly scalp DPC. At every patch-test visit, the blood draw took place before the patch test was put on. To be eligible, patients had to be aged 18 to 70, diagnosed with alopecia and judged suitable for DPC therapy, while pregnant patients were excluded. Total RNA was extracted from unfractionated whole blood that had been collected in Tempus Blood RNA tubes. V drops 4 bases and J drops 7 bases, leaving 15 bases in between. CDR1 SGDLS and CDR2 YYNGEE are derived from the germline V gene. From its cysteine to its phenylalanine, the CDR3 spans 13 amino acids. Only CDR3 DNA is held: 39 bases, read in frame from base 1. Judged by its sample share, this clonotype qualifies as medium-sized (0.01 to 0.1%). Its specific antigen is unknown. No base qualities exist here, and no much larger clone lies one base off it.

The sequences come from whole blood, collected in connection with sensitization to the hapten diphenylcyclopropenone (DPC). The rearrangement combines TRBV9 with TRBJ2-7, with TRBD1 as a weak D call on 6 bases. The receptor's source is a woman in her thirties or forties with alopecia areata. Some clones in this sample may be carry-over from other donors' samples. The CDR3 region: CASSPEGVKEQYF. The sequenced DNA: TGTGCCAGCAGCCCAGAGGGGGTAAAGGAGCAGTACTTC.